This T cell receptor beta chain appears in the sequencing data of a study of blood T cell repertoires in COVID-19. Study as a whole: Acute and convalescent COVID-19 samples came from the United States, Italy and Spain. T cells, B-cell-depleted T cells, or PBMCs supplied cDNA or gDNA.

This clone has only a few counts. The V gene's germline CDR1 is MNHNS and CDR2 SASEGT. The V gene lost 0 bases and the J gene lost 0 bases, with 13 bases spanning the gap. CDR3 length: 17 residues. Authors' analysis steps: Using reference gene primer amplification, nucleated cell counts were estimated. Method: immunoSEQ multiplex PCR; TCRdb's copy keeps in-frame clones and lacks some. That table furnishes V, J and clone size, whereas the DNA furnished D and trimming. The profile covers under 250,000 clones, with roughly 86% appearing a single time and around 1.5% taken by the ten largest. The sequencing input was peripheral blood. The TCR sequence derives from an older woman who had recovered from COVID-19. The chain recombines TRBV6-1 with TRBJ2-3, with D perhaps matching TRBD1 (5 bases). Here the CDR3 DNA reads TGTGCCAGCAGTGAAGCCGCAGGGCTCCTCAGCACAGATACGCAGTATTTT. This translates into CASSEAAGLLSTDTQYF.